These T cell receptor beta chains were read from a single sample in a study of monozygotic twins with inflammatory bowel disease. TCRdb re-called the 5' RACE reads, yielding one record per CDR3 amino acid sequence without DNA. Here the sample table reports around 100,000 distinct CDR3 sequences. Sequenced material: blood. These receptors were collected from a human donor with ulcerative colitis or Crohn's disease, or a healthy co-twin of an affected twin (not recorded which). Each CDR3 is given with its conserved first and last residue.

>TRBV10-3|TRBJ2-1
CAISRAGYNEQFF
>TRBV18|TRBJ1-1
CASSPKTPGLEAFF
>TRBV5-4|TRBJ2-1
CASSPGLAGRGEQFF
>TRBV7-9|TRBJ1-1
CASSFGRAAFF
>TRBV28|TRBJ2-5
CASSLAGIGLAGGETQYF
>TRBV5-1|TRBJ1-1
CASSLEGGGLAEAFF
>TRBV7-2|TRBJ2-5
CASSPPGGGAGTQYF
>TRBV4-3|TRBJ2-5
CASSQDWGGRETQYF
>TRBV3-1|TRBJ2-7
CASSQGLAISYEQYF
>TRBV5-1|TRBJ2-1
CASSLGPVYSYNEQFF